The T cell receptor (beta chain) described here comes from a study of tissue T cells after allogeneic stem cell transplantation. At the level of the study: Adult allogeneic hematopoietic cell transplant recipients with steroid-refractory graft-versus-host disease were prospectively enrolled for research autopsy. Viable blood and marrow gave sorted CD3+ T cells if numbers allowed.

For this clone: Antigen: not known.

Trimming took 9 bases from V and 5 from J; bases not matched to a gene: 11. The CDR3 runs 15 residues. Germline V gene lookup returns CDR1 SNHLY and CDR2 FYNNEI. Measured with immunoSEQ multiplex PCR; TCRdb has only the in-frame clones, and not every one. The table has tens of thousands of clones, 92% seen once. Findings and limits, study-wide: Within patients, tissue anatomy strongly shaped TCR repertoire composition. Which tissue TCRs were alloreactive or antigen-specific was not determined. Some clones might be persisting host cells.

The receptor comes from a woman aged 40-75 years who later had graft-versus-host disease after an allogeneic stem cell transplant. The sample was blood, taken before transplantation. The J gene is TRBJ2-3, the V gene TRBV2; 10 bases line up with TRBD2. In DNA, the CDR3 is TGTGCCAGTGCGACAGCGGGAGGGTTTGGAGATACGCAGTATTTT. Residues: CASATAGGFGDTQYF.